These 6 T cell receptor beta chains were sequenced from one sample in a study of OX40 agonist ivuxolimab in advanced cancers. Using immunoSEQ multiplex PCR, the repertoire was profiled, and TCRdb retains in-frame clones only, with some absent. The sample lists some 45,000 clones; approximately 80% were seen once. Source: CD4+ or CD8+ T cells sorted from blood, taken in a trial of the OX40 agonist ivuxolimab. The receptors were gathered from an adult with an advanced solid tumor such as melanoma, head and neck, liver or kidney cancer.

The chain has TRBV5-4 and TRBJ1-2, with TRBD1 matching 7 bases. The CDR3 loop spans 12 amino acids. CDR1 is SGHNT, CDR2 YYREEE, per germline (reference sequence). With V trimmed by 4 bases and J by 10 bases, 7 bases remained unmatched. For the CDR3, the DNA is TGTGCCAGCAGCCTAGGGGGCCGAGACTACACCTTC. Its translation: CASSLGGRDYTF.

There are a few counts of this clone. This chain joins TRBV2 and TRBJ2-3; a weak D match, TRBD1 (6 bases). CDR1 and CDR2 from the germline V gene are SNHLY and FYNNEI. CDR3 size: 14 residues. V was cut by 4 bases and J by 6 bases, with 14 bases left in between. The CDR3 coding sequence is TGTGCCAGCAGTGGGGGGCTTTTAGCGGATACGCAGTATTTT. Translation: CASSGGLLADTQYF.

This clone appeared a single time. The V gene is TRBV18, the J gene TRBJ1-2; D not resolved. The ends were cut back, 0 bases at V and 1 base at J, with 9 bases in the middle. This CDR3 has 15 amino acids. Germline-derived CDR1 and CDR2 are KGHSH and LQKENI. The CDR3 spells CASSPPQNYNYGYTF. DNA of the CDR3: TGTGCCAGCTCACCACCTCAAAATTATAACTATGGCTACACCTTC. The full variable domain, in which reference TRBV18 and TRBJ1-2 provide the parts outside the CDR3, is NAGVMQNPRHLVRRRGQEARLRCSPMKGHSHVYWYRQLPEEGLKFMVYLQKENIIDESGMPKERFSAEFPKEGPSILRIQQVVRGDSAAYFCASSPPQNYNYGYTFGSGTRLTVV.

The CDR3 DNA follows: TGTGCCAGCAGTGATGGCGCTAGGGTTTTACACGAGCAGTACTTC. Its translation: CASSDGARVLHEQYF. The chain links TRBV2 to TRBJ2-7; D is uncertain. Germline assignment: CDR1 SNHLY and CDR2 FYNNEI. The CDR3 covers 15 residues. V was shortened by 3 bases and J by 5 bases, with 17 bases between the two germline ends.

This rearrangement joins TRBV10-3 to TRBJ2-7, with D perhaps TRBD1 (6 bases). This CDR3 contains 15 residues. V lost 2 bases, J lost 6 bases, and 17 bases lay in between. Germline lookup yields CDR1 ENHRY and CDR2 SYGVKD. Written as DNA, the CDR3 is TGTGCCATCAGTGAGCCTAGGGACACCGGAGGCGAGCAGTACTTC. Protein sequence: CAISEPRDTGGEQYF.

The V call is TRBV7-9, the J call TRBJ1-1; TRBD1 agrees at 9 bases. The CDR3 contains 17 residues. The V gene's germline CDR1 is SEHNR and CDR2 FQNEAQ (reference sequence). V dropped 5 bases and J dropped 1; count of bases not matched to a gene: 11. The CDR3 region is CASSDVPGQGQNTEAFF. CDR3 in DNA: TGTGCCAGCAGCGACGTCCCGGGACAGGGACAGAACACTGAAGCTTTCTTT.